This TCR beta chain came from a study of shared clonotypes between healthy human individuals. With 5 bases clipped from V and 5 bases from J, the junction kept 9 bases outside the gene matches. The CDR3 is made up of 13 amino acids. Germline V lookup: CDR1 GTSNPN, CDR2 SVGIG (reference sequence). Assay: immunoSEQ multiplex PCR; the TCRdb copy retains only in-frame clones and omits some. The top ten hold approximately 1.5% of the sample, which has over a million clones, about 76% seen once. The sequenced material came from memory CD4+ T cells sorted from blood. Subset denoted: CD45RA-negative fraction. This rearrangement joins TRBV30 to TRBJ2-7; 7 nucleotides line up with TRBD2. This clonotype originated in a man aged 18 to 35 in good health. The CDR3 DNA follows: TGTGCCTGGGTCGGGACTAAAGGGGACGAGCAGTACTTC. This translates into CAWVGTKGDEQYF.